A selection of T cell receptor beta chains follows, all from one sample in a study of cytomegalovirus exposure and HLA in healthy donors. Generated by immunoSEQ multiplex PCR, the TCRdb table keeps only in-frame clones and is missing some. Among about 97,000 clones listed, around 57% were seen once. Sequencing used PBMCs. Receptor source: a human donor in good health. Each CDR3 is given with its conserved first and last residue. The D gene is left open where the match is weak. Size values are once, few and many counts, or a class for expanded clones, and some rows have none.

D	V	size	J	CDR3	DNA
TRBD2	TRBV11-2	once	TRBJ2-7	CASSIGDYLSYEQYF	TGTGCCAGCAGCATTGGGGACTACCTGTCCTACGAGCAGTACTTC
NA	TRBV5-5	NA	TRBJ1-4	CASSPSGEKLFF	TGTGCCAGCAGCCCCTCCGGGGAAAAACTGTTTTTT
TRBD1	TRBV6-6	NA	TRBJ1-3	CASSSGGNGNTIYF	TGTGCCAGCAGTTCAGGGGGAAACGGAAACACCATATATTTT
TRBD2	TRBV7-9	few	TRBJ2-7	CASSFTSGSYEQYF	TGTGCCAGCAGCTTCACTAGCGGGAGTTACGAGCAGTACTTC
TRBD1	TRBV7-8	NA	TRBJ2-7	CASSSRDSLYF	TGTGCCAGCAGCTCACGGGACAGCTTGTACTTC
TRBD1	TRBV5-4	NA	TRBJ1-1	CASSTGVGTTEAFF	TGTGCCAGCAGCACAGGGGTGGGTACCACTGAAGCTTTCTTT
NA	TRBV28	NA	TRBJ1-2	CASILGGANYGYTF	TGTGCCAGCATTCTCGGGGGGGCGAATTATGGCTACACCTTC
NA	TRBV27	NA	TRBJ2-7	CASSLQGHTSYEQYF	TGTGCCAGCAGTTTACAAGGACATACCTCCTACGAGCAGTACTTC
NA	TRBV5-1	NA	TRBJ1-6	CASRADLSNSPLHF	TGCGCCAGCAGAGCGGACTTGTCAAATTCACCCCTCCACTTT
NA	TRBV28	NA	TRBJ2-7	CASSSLWTAQYYEQYF	TGTGCCAGCAGTTCCCTTTGGACAGCACAATACTACGAGCAGTACTTC
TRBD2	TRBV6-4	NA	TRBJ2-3	CASSDGLAGDTQYF	TGTGCCAGCAGTGATGGACTAGCGGGAGATACGCAGTATTTT
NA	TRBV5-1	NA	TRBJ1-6	CASSLSPTYDSPLHF	TGCGCCAGCAGCTTGTCGCCTACGTACGATTCACCCCTCCACTTT
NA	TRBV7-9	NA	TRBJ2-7	CASSLASWTVDYEQYF	TGTGCCAGCAGCTTAGCCTCTTGGACAGTGGACTACGAGCAGTACTTC
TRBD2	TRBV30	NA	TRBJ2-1	CAWSVGRLAGVGGNEQFF	TGTGCCTGGAGTGTGGGGAGGCTAGCGGGAGTAGGGGGCAATGAGCAGTTCTTC
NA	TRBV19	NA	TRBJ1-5	CASSNRGNQPQHF	TGTGCCAGTAGTAACCGCGGCAATCAGCCCCAGCATTTT
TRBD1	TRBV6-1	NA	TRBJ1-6	CASSEVPGGRNSPLHF	TGTGCCAGCAGTGAAGTTCCAGGGGGTAGGAATTCACCCCTCCACTTT
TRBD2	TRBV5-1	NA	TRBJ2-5	CASSLMASGSLEETQYF	TGCGCCAGCAGCTTGATGGCTAGCGGGAGTTTGGAAGAGACCCAGTACTTC
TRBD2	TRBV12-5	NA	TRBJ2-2	CASAYSRGSGALTNTGELFF	TGTGCTAGTGCCTACTCACGGGGTAGCGGGGCCCTAACGAACACCGGGGAGCTGTTTTTT
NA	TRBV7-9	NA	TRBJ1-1	CASSLSVNTEAFF	TGTGCCAGCAGCTTATCAGTGAACACTGAAGCTTTCTTT
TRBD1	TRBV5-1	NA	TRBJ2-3	CASSLRDRGPGDTQYF	TGCGCCAGCAGCCTCCGGGACAGGGGGCCGGGAGATACGCAGTATTTT
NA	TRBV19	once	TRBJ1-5	CASSIGTASNQPQHF	TGTGCCAGTAGTATCGGGACTGCCAGCAATCAGCCCCAGCATTTT
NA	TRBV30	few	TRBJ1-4	CAWTTALRGEKLFF	TGTGCCTGGACTACTGCCCTCCGGGGGGAAAAACTGTTTTTT
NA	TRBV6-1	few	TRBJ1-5	CASSPNRMSNQPQHF	TGTGCCAGCAGTCCAAACAGGATGAGCAATCAGCCCCAGCATTTT
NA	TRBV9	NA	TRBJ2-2	CASSVRVTGELFF	TGTGCCAGCAGCGTCAGGGTTACCGGGGAGCTGTTTTTT
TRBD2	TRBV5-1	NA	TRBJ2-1	CASSLTSGAFNEQFF	TGCGCCAGCAGCTTGACTAGCGGGGCATTTAATGAGCAGTTCTTC
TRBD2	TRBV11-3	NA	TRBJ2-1	CASSPRLASNEQFF	TGTGCCAGCAGCCCTCGACTAGCGAGCAATGAGCAGTTCTTC
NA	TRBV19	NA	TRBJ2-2	CASSIRVTGELFF	TGTGCCAGTAGTATTCGGGTCACCGGGGAGCTGTTTTTT
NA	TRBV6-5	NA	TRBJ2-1	CASRGRPNEQFF	TGTGCCAGCAGAGGGAGGCCCAATGAGCAGTTCTTC
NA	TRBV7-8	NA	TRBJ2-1	CASSSPIAEPYWNEQFF	TGTGCCAGCAGCTCCCCGATAGCGGAGCCCTACTGGAATGAGCAGTTCTTC
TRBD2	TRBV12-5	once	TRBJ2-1	CASGLGLAGYNEQFF	TGTGCTAGTGGTTTGGGACTAGCGGGGTACAATGAGCAGTTCTTC
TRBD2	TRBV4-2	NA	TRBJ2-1	CASSRALGGLAGGGNEQFF	TGTGCCAGCAGCCGGGCCTTGGGGGGACTAGCGGGAGGGGGCAATGAGCAGTTCTTC
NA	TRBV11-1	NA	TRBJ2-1	CASSSGLRNEQFF	TGTGCCAGCAGCTCGGGACTCCGGAATGAGCAGTTCTTC
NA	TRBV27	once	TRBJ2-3	CASSPPDKNTDTQYF	TGTGCCAGCAGTCCACCGGACAAAAACACAGATACGCAGTATTTT
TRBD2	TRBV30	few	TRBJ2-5	CAWRPMTSGRETQYF	TGTGCCTGGAGACCAATGACTAGCGGGAGAGAGACCCAGTACTTC
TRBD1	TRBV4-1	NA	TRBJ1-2	CASSQPYRDRANYGYTF	TGCGCCAGCAGCCAACCCTATCGGGACAGGGCTAACTATGGCTACACCTTC